This TCR beta chain was recorded in a study of technical replicates of blood from several donors. This table comes from immunoSEQ multiplex PCR, and its TCRdb copy is limited to in-frame clones, with some not included. Here the sample spans some 79,000 clones, 94% being singletons. Sequenced input: T cells isolated from PBMCs. The sequence derives from a human donor in good health.

CDR3 nucleotides: TGTGCCAGCAGCCAAGCCGTGGACAGCCCAACGAACACCGGGGAGCTGTTTTTT. Amino acids: CASSQAVDSPTNTGELFF. The V and J genes are TRBV14 and TRBJ2-2, with D maybe TRBD1 (6 bases). Between the trimmed V and J ends, which lost 1 base and 0 bases, there was a span of 15 bases. CDR1 is SGHDN, CDR2 FVKESK, per germline. The CDR3 is 18 residues long.